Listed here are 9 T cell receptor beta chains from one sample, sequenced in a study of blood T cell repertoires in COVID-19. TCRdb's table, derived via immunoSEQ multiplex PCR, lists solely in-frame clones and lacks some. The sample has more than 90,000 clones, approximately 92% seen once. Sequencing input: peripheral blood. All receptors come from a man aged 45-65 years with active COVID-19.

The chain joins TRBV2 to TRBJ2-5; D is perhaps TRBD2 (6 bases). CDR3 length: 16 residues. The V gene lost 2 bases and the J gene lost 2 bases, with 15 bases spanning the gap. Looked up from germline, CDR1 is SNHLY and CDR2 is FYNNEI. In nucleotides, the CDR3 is TGTGCCAGCAGTGAACGGAAACTAGCCGGGCAAGAGACCCAGTACTTC. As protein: CASSERKLAGQETQYF.

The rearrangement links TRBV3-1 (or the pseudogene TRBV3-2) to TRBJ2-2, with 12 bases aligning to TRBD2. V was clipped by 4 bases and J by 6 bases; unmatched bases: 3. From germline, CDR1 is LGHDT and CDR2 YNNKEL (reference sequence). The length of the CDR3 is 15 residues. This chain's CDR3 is CASSLGLAGPGELFF. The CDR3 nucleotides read TGTGCCAGCAGCCTTGGACTAGCGGGACCCGGGGAGCTGTTTTTT.

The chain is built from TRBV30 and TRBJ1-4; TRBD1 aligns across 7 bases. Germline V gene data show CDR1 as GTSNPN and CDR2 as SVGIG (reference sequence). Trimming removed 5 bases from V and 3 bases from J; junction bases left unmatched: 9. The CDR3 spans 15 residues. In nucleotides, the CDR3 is TGTGCCTGGGGGGGTAAGGGGGCCTCTAATGAAAAACTGTTTTTT. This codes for CAWGGKGASNEKLFF.

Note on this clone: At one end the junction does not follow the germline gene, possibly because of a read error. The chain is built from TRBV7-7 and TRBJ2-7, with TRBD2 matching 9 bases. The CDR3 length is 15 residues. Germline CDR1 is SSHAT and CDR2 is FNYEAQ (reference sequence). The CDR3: CASKIRTSVSYEQYF. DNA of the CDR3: TGTGCTAGCAAGATAAGGACTAGCGTCTCCTACGAGCAGTACTTC.

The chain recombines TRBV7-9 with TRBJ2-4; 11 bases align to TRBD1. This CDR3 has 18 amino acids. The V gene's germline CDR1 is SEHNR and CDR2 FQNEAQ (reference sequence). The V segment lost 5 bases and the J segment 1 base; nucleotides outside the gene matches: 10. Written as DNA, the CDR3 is TGTGCCAGCAGCGACCGGGACAGGGGGTTTCGGGCCAAAAACATTCAGTACTTC. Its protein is CASSDRDRGFRAKNIQYF.

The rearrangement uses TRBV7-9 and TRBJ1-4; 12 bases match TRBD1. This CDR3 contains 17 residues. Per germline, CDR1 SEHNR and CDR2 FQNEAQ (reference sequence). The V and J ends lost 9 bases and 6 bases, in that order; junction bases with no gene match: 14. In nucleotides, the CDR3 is TGTGCCAGTGCCCCGGGACAGGGGGCGCGGTACGATGAAAAACTGTTTTTT. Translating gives CASAPGQGARYDEKLFF.

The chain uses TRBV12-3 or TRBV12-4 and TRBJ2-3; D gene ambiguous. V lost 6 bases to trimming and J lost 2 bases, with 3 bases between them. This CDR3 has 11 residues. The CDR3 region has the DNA TGTGCCAGCAGCCTCACAGATACGCAGTATTTT. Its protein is CASSLTDTQYF.

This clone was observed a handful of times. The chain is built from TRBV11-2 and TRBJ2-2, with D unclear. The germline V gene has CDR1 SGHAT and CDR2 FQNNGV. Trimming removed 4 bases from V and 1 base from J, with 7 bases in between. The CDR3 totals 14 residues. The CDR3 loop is CASSSLVNTGELFF. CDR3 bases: TGTGCCAGCAGCTCCCTTGTGAACACCGGGGAGCTGTTTTTT.

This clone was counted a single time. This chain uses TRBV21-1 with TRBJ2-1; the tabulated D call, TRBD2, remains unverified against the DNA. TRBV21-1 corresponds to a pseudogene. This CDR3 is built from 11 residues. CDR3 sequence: CASSNSEEQFF. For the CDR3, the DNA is TGTGCCAGCAGCAACTCCGAGGAGCAGTTCTTC.